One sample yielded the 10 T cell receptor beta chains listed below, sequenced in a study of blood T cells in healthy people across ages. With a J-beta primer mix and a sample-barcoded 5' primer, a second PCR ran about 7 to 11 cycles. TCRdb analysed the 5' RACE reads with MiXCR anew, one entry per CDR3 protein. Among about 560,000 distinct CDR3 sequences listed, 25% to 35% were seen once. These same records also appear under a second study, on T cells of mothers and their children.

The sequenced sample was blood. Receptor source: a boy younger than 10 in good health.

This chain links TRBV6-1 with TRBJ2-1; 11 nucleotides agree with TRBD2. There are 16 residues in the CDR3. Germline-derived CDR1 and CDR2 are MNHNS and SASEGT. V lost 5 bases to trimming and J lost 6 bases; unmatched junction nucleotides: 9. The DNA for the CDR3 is TGTGCCAGCAGTACCCATAGCGGGAGGGCCGGCAATGAGCAGTTCTTC. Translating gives CASSTHSGRAGNEQFF.

The DNA for the CDR3 is TGTGCCAGCAGCCCTCCCGCGGGAGTTACAGATACGCAGTATTTT. Amino acids: CASSPPAGVTDTQYF. The rearrangement links TRBV9 to TRBJ2-3; 7 bases are shared with TRBD2. This CDR3 comprises 15 residues. V lost 4 bases and J lost 3; bases outside the gene matches: 8. The V gene's germline CDR1 is SGDLS and CDR2 YYNGEE.

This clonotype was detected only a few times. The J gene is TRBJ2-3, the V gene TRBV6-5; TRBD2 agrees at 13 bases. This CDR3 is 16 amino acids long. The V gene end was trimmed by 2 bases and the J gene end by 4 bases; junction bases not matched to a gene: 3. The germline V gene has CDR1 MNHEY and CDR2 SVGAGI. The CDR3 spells CASSYGLAGAADTQYF. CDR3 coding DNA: TGTGCCAGCAGTTACGGACTAGCGGGAGCTGCAGATACGCAGTATTTT.

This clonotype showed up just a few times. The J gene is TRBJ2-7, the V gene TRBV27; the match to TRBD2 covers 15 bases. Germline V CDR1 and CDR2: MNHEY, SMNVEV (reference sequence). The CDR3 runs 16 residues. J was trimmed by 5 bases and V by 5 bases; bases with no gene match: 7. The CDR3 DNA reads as TGTGCCAGCAGTAGGACTAGCGGGGGGGCAAGAAACGAGCAGTACTTC. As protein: CASSRTSGGARNEQYF.

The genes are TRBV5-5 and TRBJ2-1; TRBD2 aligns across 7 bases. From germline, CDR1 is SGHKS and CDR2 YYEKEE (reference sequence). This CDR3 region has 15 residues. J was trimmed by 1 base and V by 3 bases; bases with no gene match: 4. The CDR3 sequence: CASSSGTTSYNEQFF. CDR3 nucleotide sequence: TGTGCCAGCAGCTCCGGGACTACGTCCTACAATGAGCAGTTCTTC.

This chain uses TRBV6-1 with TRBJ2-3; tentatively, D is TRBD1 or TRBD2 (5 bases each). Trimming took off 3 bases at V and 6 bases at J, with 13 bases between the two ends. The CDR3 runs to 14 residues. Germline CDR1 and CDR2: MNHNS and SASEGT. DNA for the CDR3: TGTGCCAGCAGTGAGCAGCAAGGGACGGATACGCAGTATTTT. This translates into CASSEQQGTDTQYF.

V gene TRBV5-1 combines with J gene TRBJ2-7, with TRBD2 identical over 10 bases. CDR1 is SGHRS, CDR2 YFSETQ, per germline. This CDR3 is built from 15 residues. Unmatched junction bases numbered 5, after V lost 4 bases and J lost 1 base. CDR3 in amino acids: CASSPERGGSYEQYF. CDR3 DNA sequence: TGCGCCAGCAGCCCCGAGCGGGGGGGATCCTACGAGCAGTACTTC.

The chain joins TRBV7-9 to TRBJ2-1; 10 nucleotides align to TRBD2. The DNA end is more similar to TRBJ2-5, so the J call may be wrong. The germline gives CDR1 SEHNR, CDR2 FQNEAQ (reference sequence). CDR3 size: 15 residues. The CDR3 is CAGTPGLAPRETQYF. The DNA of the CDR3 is TGTGCCGGCACACCGGGACTAGCGCCTCGGGAGACCCAGTACTTC.

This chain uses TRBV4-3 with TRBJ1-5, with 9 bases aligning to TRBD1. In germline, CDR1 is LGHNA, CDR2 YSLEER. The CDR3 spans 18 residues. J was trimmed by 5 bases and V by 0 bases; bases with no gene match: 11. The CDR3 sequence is CASSQEGPGQGYYQPQHF. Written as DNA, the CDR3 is TGCGCCAGCAGCCAAGAAGGACCGGGACAGGGTTATTATCAGCCCCAGCATTTT.

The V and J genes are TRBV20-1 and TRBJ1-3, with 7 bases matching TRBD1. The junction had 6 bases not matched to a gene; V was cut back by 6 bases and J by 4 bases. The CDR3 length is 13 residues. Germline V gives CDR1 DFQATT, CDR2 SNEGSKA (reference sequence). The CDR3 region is CSAQTGRGNTIYF. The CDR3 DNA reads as TGCAGTGCACAGACAGGGCGGGGAAACACCATATATTTT.